Below are 19 T cell receptor beta chains sequenced from a single sample in a study of vaccination and CD4 T cells after COVID-19. No antigen has been assigned to these receptors. Sequencing of DNA taken from cultured CD4+ T cells relied on the Oncomine TCR Beta short-read assay. Each CDR3 protein is one row after TCRdb ran MiXCR on the PCR reads. In the table there are about 14,000 distinct CDR3 sequences, 25% to 30% of which are singletons. Sample treatment: roughly 10-day PBMC culture with coronavirus spike peptide pools or control peptides (ViraFEST assay). The material sequenced was CD4+ T cells from blood, cultured in vitro, taken before SARS-CoV-2 vaccination. The origin of the receptors is a human donor who received a COVID-19 vaccine.

The chain uses TRBV6-5 and TRBJ1-2; D not resolved. The V end was cut by 2 bases, the J end by 0 bases, with 10 bases between. Per the germline V gene, CDR1 is MNHEY and CDR2 is SVGAGI. The CDR3 covers 15 residues. This chain's CDR3 is CASSYRAPTNYGYTF. The CDR3 bases are TGTGCCAGCAGTTACAGGGCCCCGACTAACTATGGCTACACCTTC.

The chain joins TRBV6-1 to TRBJ1-1; TRBD1 is a possible D gene (6 bases). This CDR3 spans 14 amino acids. Looked up from germline, CDR1 is MNHNS and CDR2 is SASEGT. The V end lost 3 bases, the J end lost 6 bases, and 14 bases lay between the germline ends. CDR3 protein: CASSDWDTGAEAFF. In DNA form, the CDR3 reads TGTGCCAGCAGTGATTGGGACACCGGAGCTGAAGCTTTCTTT.

This clonotype was detected only a few times. The rearrangement uses TRBV29-1 and TRBJ1-2; D is uncertain. Germline loops: CDR1 SQVTM, CDR2 ANQGSEA. The germline V and J ends were trimmed by 6 bases and 4 bases, with 12 bases remaining between them. The CDR3 extends over 12 amino acids. In nucleotides, the CDR3 is TGCAGCGTGACACAGCGGCCCTATGGCTACACCTTC. It yields the protein CSVTQRPYGYTF. The full variable domain, with the rest looked up from reference TRBV29-1 and TRBJ1-2, is SAVISQKPSRDICQRGTSLTIQCQVDSQVTMMFWYRQQPGQSLTLIATANQGSEATYESGFVIDKFPISRPNLTFSTLTVSNMSPEDSSIYLCSVTQRPYGYTFGSGTRLTVV.

The chain recombines TRBV9 with TRBJ1-1; D not certain. From germline, CDR1 is SGDLS and CDR2 YYNGEE. V shed 0 bases and J shed 3 bases, with 6 bases lying between them. The CDR3 has 13 residues. CDR3 residues: CASSVGGDTEAFF. The CDR3 DNA sequence: TGTGCCAGCAGCGTAGGCGGGGACACTGAAGCTTTCTTT.

The chain has TRBV11-3 and TRBJ2-7, with TRBD1 matching 8 bases. The CDR3 loop spans 15 amino acids. Trimming removed 2 bases from V and 2 bases from J; junction bases left unmatched: 5. The germline V gene encodes CDR1 SGHNT and CDR2 YENEEA. CDR3: CASSLQAGGTYEQYF. The CDR3 region has the DNA TGTGCCAGCAGCTTACAGGCAGGGGGCACCTACGAGCAGTACTTC.

The chain has TRBV20-1 and TRBJ1-3, with D unclear. Germline V CDR1 and CDR2: DFQATT, SNEGSKA (reference sequence). The V gene lost 0 bases and the J gene lost 1 base, with 10 bases spanning the gap. The CDR3 totals 15 residues. The CDR3 reads CSARDPGGSGNTIYF. CDR3 DNA sequence: TGCAGTGCTAGAGATCCCGGAGGATCTGGAAACACCATATATTTT.

This chain uses TRBV5-1 with TRBJ1-5, with D tentatively TRBD1 (5 bases). There are 13 residues in the CDR3. V lost 2 bases and J lost 10, with 13 bases in between. The V gene's germline CDR1 is SGHRS and CDR2 YFSETQ. Here the CDR3 reads CASSLGVRSPQHF. The CDR3 DNA is TGCGCCAGCAGCTTAGGGGTAAGAAGTCCCCAGCATTTT.

V usage is TRBV6-1 and J usage is TRBJ2-2, with D perhaps TRBD1 (6 bases). V lost 6 bases, J lost 3 bases, and 14 bases lay in between. Per germline, CDR1 MNHNS and CDR2 SASEGT. CDR3 size: 15 residues. CDR3 nucleotide sequence: TGTGCCAGCAGCCTCAGACAGGAACACACCGGGGAGCTGTTTTTT. Protein product: CASSLRQEHTGELFF.

The chain uses TRBV7-6 and TRBJ1-2, with D perhaps TRBD1 (5 bases). The length of the CDR3 is 16 residues. Germline V lookup: CDR1 SGHVS, CDR2 FNYEAQ. Trimming shortened V by 0 bases and J by 4 bases, and 15 bases separated the two germline ends. In DNA, the CDR3 is TGTGCCAGCAGCTTAGCGGCCCCCGGGAGGGGCTATGGCTACACCTTC. It yields the protein CASSLAAPGRGYGYTF.

The chain employs TRBV10-2 and TRBJ2-2; D gene unclear. The V gene's germline CDR1 is WSHSY and CDR2 SAAADI. There are 14 residues in the CDR3. With 3 bases removed from V and 1 base from J, the gap between germline ends came to 6 bases. This CDR3 is CASSEVENTGELFF. CDR3 bases: TGCGCCAGCAGTGAAGTGGAGAACACCGGGGAGCTGTTTTTT.

The rearrangement uses TRBV19 and TRBJ2-7; D remains ambiguous. The CDR3 extends over 13 amino acids. V lost 8 bases and J 2 bases, leaving 13 bases between the germline ends. CDR1 and CDR2 (germline): LNHDA, SQIVND (reference sequence). The CDR3 bases are TGTGCCAGTTCTCTTGGCCCGGCCTACGAGCAGTACTTC. The encoded protein is CASSLGPAYEQYF.

The chain is built from TRBV6-5 and TRBJ1-5; possible D gene TRBD1, 6 bases. V gave up 0 bases and J gave up 6 bases, with 9 bases separating them. The germline V gene has CDR1 MNHEY and CDR2 SVGAGI. The CDR3 runs 14 residues. The CDR3 loop is CASSYSQGTQPQHF. In nucleotides, the CDR3 is TGTGCCAGCAGTTACTCTCAGGGGACTCAGCCCCAGCATTTT.

This chain links TRBV24-1 with TRBJ2-3; tentative D call: TRBD1 (6 bases). CDR3 length equals 15 residues. The germline CDR1 and CDR2 sequences are KGHDR and SFDVKD. V dropped 0 bases and J dropped 2 bases, with 8 bases sitting between them. The CDR3 loop reads CATSDLGQNTDTQYF. CDR3 bases: TGTGCCACCAGTGATTTGGGACAGAACACAGATACGCAGTATTTT.

This clonotype was counted only a few times. This rearrangement joins TRBV30 to TRBJ2-3; 9 bases line up with TRBD2. The junction had 5 bases not matched to a gene; V was cut back by 0 bases and J by 4 bases. The CDR3 contains 15 residues. Germline V CDR1 and CDR2: GTSNPN, SVGIG (reference sequence). Here the CDR3 DNA reads TGTGCCTGGAGTGTGCGGGGGGGTCTCGCAGATACGCAGTATTTT. It encodes CAWSVRGGLADTQYF.

DNA for the CDR3: TGCAGTGCTAGAGCCAGGGGGTATGGCTACACCTTC. It codes for CSARARGYGYTF. This chain links TRBV20-1 with TRBJ1-2, with 7 nucleotides matching TRBD1. Losses at the gene ends were 1 base for V and 5 bases for J; bases not matched to a gene: 1. The CDR3 is 12 residues long. The germline V gene encodes CDR1 DFQATT and CDR2 SNEGSKA (reference sequence).

V is TRBV4-2 and J is TRBJ1-2; TRBD1 agrees at 8 bases. The trim removed 0 bases at V and 8 bases at J, leaving 14 bases unmatched. The CDR3 runs 17 residues. Looked up from germline, CDR1 is LGHNA and CDR2 is YNFKEQ. CDR3 bases: TGTGCCAGCAGCCAAGACCCGGACGGACAGGGAGGCGCGGGCTACACCTTC. This gives the protein CASSQDPDGQGGAGYTF.

This clonotype has a handful of counts. The J gene is TRBJ2-7, the V gene TRBV15; TRBD2 matches 11 bases. The germline CDR1 and CDR2 sequences are LNHNV and YYDKDF (reference sequence). Germline trimming cut 5 bases from V and 3 bases from J; bases unmatched to any gene: 6. The CDR3 runs to 15 residues. CDR3 sequence reads: CATSRGTSGNYEQYF. CDR3 DNA: TGTGCCACCAGCCGAGGGACTAGCGGAAACTACGAGCAGTACTTC.

This clonotype was recorded only once. V is TRBV5-1 and J is TRBJ2-7, with 9 positions matching TRBD1. V was clipped by 0 bases and J by 2 bases; unmatched bases: 6. This CDR3 has 16 residues. Per germline, CDR1 SGHRS and CDR2 YFSETQ. CDR3 bases: TGCGCCAGCAGCTTGGGGCGGGACAGGGTAACCTACGAGCAGTACTTC. This gives the protein CASSLGRDRVTYEQYF.

This sequence joins TRBV4-2 and TRBJ1-1, with D hard to call. CDR1 and CDR2 (germline): LGHNA, YNFKEQ. The CDR3 consists of 14 residues. Trimming cost V 0 bases and J 1 base, with 6 bases left between them. The DNA of the CDR3 is TGTGCCAGCAGCCAAGATTGGGGGAACACTGAAGCTTTCTTT. Translating gives CASSQDWGNTEAFF.